Following are 16 T cell receptor beta chains from one sample sequenced in a study of cytomegalovirus exposure and HLA in healthy donors. The PCR ran on 60 Vbeta and 13 Jbeta primers. Produced via immunoSEQ multiplex PCR; TCRdb's table is partial and in-frame only. Among roughly 100,000 clones listed, approximately 78% were seen once. Sample: PBMCs. All receptors come from a woman aged 55-69 years in good health and CMV-seronegative.

CDR3: CASSPPSQSYNEQFF. The CDR3 nucleotides are TGTGCCAGCAGCCCGCCTAGCCAAAGTTACAATGAGCAGTTCTTC. The chain links TRBV7-2 to TRBJ2-1, with D perhaps TRBD2 (5 bases). Germline CDR1 and CDR2: SGHTA and FQGNSA. This CDR3 spans 15 amino acids. V was trimmed by 5 bases and J by 4 bases, leaving 15 bases between them.

The chain has TRBV4-3 and TRBJ2-4; TRBD2 might be the D (5 bases). The CDR3 is 15 residues long. V was shortened by 0 bases and J by 3 bases, with 9 bases between the two germline ends. Looked up from germline, CDR1 is LGHNA and CDR2 is YSLEER. The DNA of the CDR3 is TGCGCCAGCAGCCAAGAAAGCGGTAGCAAAAACATTCAGTACTTC. Amino acid sequence: CASSQESGSKNIQYF.

The gene calls are TRBV18 and TRBJ1-3; D possibly corresponds to TRBD1 (5 bases). V gave up 6 bases and J gave up 0 bases, with 12 bases separating them. The germline V gene has CDR1 KGHSH and CDR2 LQKENI. CDR3 size: 15 residues. The CDR3 loop reads CASSRDSNSGNTIYF. The CDR3 coding sequence is TGTGCCAGCTCCCGGGACTCCAACTCTGGAAACACCATATATTTT.

This clone was observed once. The chain links TRBV20-1 to TRBJ2-7, with D uncertain. The CDR3 runs 11 residues. V lost 4 bases and J 4 bases, leaving 8 bases between the germline ends. The germline CDR1 and CDR2 sequences are DFQATT and SNEGSKA (reference sequence). CDR3 protein: CSATLRYEQYF. CDR3 sequence (DNA): TGCAGTGCTACCCTTAGATACGAGCAGTACTTC.

The chain has TRBV7-8 and TRBJ1-6; TRBD1 matches at 7 bases. The V gene end was trimmed by 3 bases and the J gene end by 10 bases; junction bases not matched to a gene: 6. Germline V gene sequence: CDR1 SGHVS, CDR2 FQNEAQ. There are 14 residues in the CDR3. CDR3 sequence reads: CASSLTGLGSPLHF. The CDR3 DNA follows: TGTGCCAGCAGCTTGACAGGGTTGGGCTCACCCCTCCACTTT. The full variable domain, rest sourced from reference TRBV7-8 and TRBJ1-6, is GAGVSQSPRYKVAKRGQDVALRCDPISGHVSLFWYQQALGQGPEFLTYFQNEAQLDKSGLPSDRFFAERPEGSVSTLKIQRTQQEDSAVYLCASSLTGLGSPLHFGNGTRLTVT.

V is TRBV27 and J is TRBJ2-1; D uncertain. The CDR3 is made up of 13 amino acids. Germline loops: CDR1 MNHEY, CDR2 SMNVEV (reference sequence). V was pared by 2 bases and J by 6 bases, with 8 bases between. The CDR3 DNA sequence: TGTGCCAGCAGTTTAGGCAGAGGCAATGAGCAGTTCTTC. Translation: CASSLGRGNEQFF.

The chain employs TRBV7-9 and TRBJ1-1; D uncertain. Trimming cost V 0 bases and J 1 base, with 9 bases left between them. Germline V gene sequence: CDR1 SEHNR, CDR2 FQNEAQ (reference sequence). The CDR3 is 15 amino acids. The DNA of the CDR3 is TGTGCCAGCAGCTTAGCCGGACTCTCGAACACTGAAGCTTTCTTT. Its protein is CASSLAGLSNTEAFF.

The rearrangement links TRBV7-2 to TRBJ2-3; D might be TRBD1 (6 bases). The length of the CDR3 is 16 residues. The V end was cut by 5 bases, the J end by 4 bases, with 19 bases between. In germline, CDR1 is SGHTA, CDR2 FQGNSA. The CDR3 DNA follows: TGTGCCAGCAGCATGAGAATTGGGGGCGTTGCAGATACGCAGTATTTT. This encodes CASSMRIGGVADTQYF.

This clone was picked up one time. The chain has TRBV29-1 and TRBJ1-1, with TRBD1 as a possible D gene (6 bases). CDR3 length equals 12 residues. Germline V gives CDR1 SQVTM, CDR2 ANQGSEA. V lost 0 bases, J lost 7 bases, and 9 bases lay in between. The CDR3 nucleotides are TGCAGCGTTGAAGAGGGGGCCGTTGAAGCTTTCTTT. Translated: CSVEEGAVEAFF.

The chain is built from TRBV7-9 and TRBJ2-7, with 7 bases aligning to TRBD2. There are 16 residues in the CDR3. Germline-derived CDR1 and CDR2 are SEHNR and FQNEAQ (reference sequence). The V segment lost 1 base and the J segment 2 bases; nucleotides outside the gene matches: 8. The CDR3 loop reads CASSLGIGLEAYEQYF. The CDR3 region has the DNA TGTGCCAGCAGCTTAGGCATCGGACTAGAAGCCTACGAGCAGTACTTC.

This clone was seen a single time. The genes are TRBV13 and TRBJ2-2, with D perhaps matching TRBD2 (5 bases). V was trimmed by 5 bases and J by 3 bases, leaving 16 bases between them. The CDR3 has 16 amino acids. Germline CDR1 and CDR2: PRHDT and FYEKMQ (reference sequence). The CDR3 DNA is TGTGCCAGCAGCCCCCGGGGTGGCCCCGACACCGGGGAGCTGTTTTTT. It yields the protein CASSPRGGPDTGELFF.

V and J are TRBV30 and TRBJ2-3, with 11 bases aligning to TRBD2. The CDR3 loop spans 19 amino acids. The germline gives CDR1 GTSNPN, CDR2 SVGIG (reference sequence). V lost 1 base to trimming and J lost 3 bases; unmatched junction nucleotides: 15. The CDR3 DNA sequence: TGTGCCTGGAGTGCAGTGTGGGTAACTAGCGGGAGAACTACAGATACGCAGTATTTT. It translates to CAWSAVWVTSGRTTDTQYF.

This chain joins TRBV7-2 and TRBJ2-3; 9 positions match TRBD2. Germline values: CDR1 SGHTA, CDR2 FQGNSA. V was pared by 1 base and J by 7 bases, with 6 bases of the junction left unmatched. There are 15 residues in the CDR3. CDR3 protein: CASSLVGSGGHTQYF. The CDR3, as DNA: TGTGCCAGCAGCTTAGTGGGTAGCGGGGGTCATACGCAGTATTTT.

This chain connects TRBV19 to TRBJ1-5; 11 bases fit TRBD1. Losses at the gene ends were 6 bases for V and 4 bases for J; bases not matched to a gene: 5. The CDR3 is 15 residues long. The germline gives CDR1 LNHDA, CDR2 SQIVND (reference sequence). CDR3 sequence (DNA): TGTGCCAGTAGAGGACAGGGGGCAAGGAATCAGCCCCAGCATTTT. Protein product: CASRGQGARNQPQHF.

This clone showed up just a few times. This CDR3 reads CASSPPPWGTSTNEKLFF. The CDR3 bases are TGCGCCAGCAGCCCCCCTCCGTGGGGGACATCAACTAATGAAAAACTGTTTTTT. This chain links TRBV4-3 with TRBJ1-4; possible D gene TRBD1, 6 bases. This CDR3 is 18 amino acids long. Trimming left V 4 bases short and J 0 bases short, with 18 bases between. Germline V lookup: CDR1 LGHNA, CDR2 YSLEER.

The V gene is TRBV28, the J gene TRBJ1-2; D is perhaps TRBD1 (5 bases). Per the germline V gene, CDR1 is MDHEN and CDR2 is SYDVKM. This CDR3 spans 14 amino acids. V gave up 5 bases and J gave up 4 bases, with 14 bases separating them. This CDR3 reads CASSIPDKRYGYTF. CDR3 DNA sequence: TGTGCCAGCAGTATCCCGGACAAGCGCTATGGCTACACCTTC.